The rows below give T cell receptor beta chains drawn from one sample of a study of CD8 T cells in ankylosing spondylitis. From the 5' RACE reads, TCRdb called clonotypes with MiXCR, one entry per CDR3 protein. The sample shows about 160,000 distinct CDR3 sequences, around 16% of them seen only once. Source material: blood, either unsorted or a sorted T cell fraction (not recorded which). The receptors here all came from a male donor with ankylosing spondylitis or in good health (not recorded which). Both conserved end residues are part of each CDR3. A D gene is named only where the DNA matches it firmly. Size values are once, few and many counts, or a class for expanded clones, and some rows have none.

V gene,D gene,clone size,J gene,CDR3 protein,CDR3 DNA
TRBV18,TRBD1,many,TRBJ1-5,CASSRYGGTGVSNQPQHF,TGTGCCAGCTCACGATACGGGGGGACAGGAGTTAGCAATCAGCCCCAGCATTTT
TRBV4-1,TRBD2,many,TRBJ2-7,CASSPRGLAGGDSYEQYF,TGCGCCAGCAGCCCGAGAGGTCTAGCGGGGGGAGATTCCTACGAGCAGTACTTC
TRBV13,.,many,TRBJ2-7,CASSRRDGLYEQYF,TGTGCCAGCAGCAGGCGGGACGGACTCTACGAGCAGTACTTC
TRBV29-1,TRBD2,.,TRBJ2-1,CSVDSSGGQWNEQFF,TGCAGCGTTGACTCTAGCGGGGGGCAGTGGAATGAGCAGTTCTTC
TRBV20-1,.,.,TRBJ2-3,CSAKGPANLDTQYF,TGCAGTGCTAAGGGACCGGCTAATTTAGATACGCAGTATTTT
TRBV28,.,few,TRBJ2-1,CASSYRNNEQFF,TGTGCCAGCAGTTACAGGAACAATGAGCAGTTCTTC
TRBV28,TRBD1,.,TRBJ2-7,CASSLWDRVFEQYF,TGTGCCAGCAGTTTATGGGACAGGGTCTTTGAGCAGTACTTC
TRBV5-6,.,many,TRBJ2-1,CASSLQGTYNEQFF,TGTGCCAGCAGCCTACAGGGGACTTACAATGAGCAGTTCTTC
TRBV18,.,few,TRBJ1-2,CASSPLDNYGYTF,TGTGCCAGCTCACCACTCGACAACTATGGCTACACCTTC
TRBV6-1,.,.,TRBJ2-1,CASSESPINEQFF,TGTGCCAGCAGTGAAAGCCCCATCAATGAGCAGTTCTTC
TRBV12-3/TRBV12-4,.,many,TRBJ1-5,CASSSAGGPQPQHF,TGTGCCAGCAGTTCCGCCGGGGGGCCTCAGCCCCAGCATTTT
TRBV5-6,TRBD1,many,TRBJ1-2,CASSSIQTGNYGYTF,TGTGCCAGCAGCTCTATCCAGACAGGGAACTATGGCTACACCTTC
TRBV6-1,TRBD1,.,TRBJ2-5,CASSGGTGQETQYF,TGTGCCAGCAGTGGTGGGACAGGACAAGAGACCCAGTACTTC
TRBV20-1,.,few,TRBJ2-3,CSATVLTDTQYF,TGCAGTGCTACCGTCCTCACAGATACGCAGTATTTT
TRBV18,.,many,TRBJ2-7,CASSTGQISYEQYF,TGTGCCAGCTCAACCGGACAGATCTCCTACGAGCAGTACTTC
TRBV29-1,TRBD2,many,TRBJ2-5,CSVEGGSQETQYF,TGCAGCGTTGAGGGCGGGAGCCAAGAGACCCAGTACTTC
TRBV12-3/TRBV12-4,.,many,TRBJ2-1,CASSPFRTSSYNEQFF,TGTGCCAGCAGTCCATTCCGGACGAGCTCCTACAATGAGCAGTTCTTC
TRBV27,.,.,TRBJ2-1,CASSLQSYNEQFF,TGTGCCAGCAGTTTACAGTCCTACAATGAGCAGTTCTTC
TRBV4-1,TRBD1,.,TRBJ1-1,CASSHVIATGPEAFF,TGCGCCAGCAGCCACGTGATTGCGACAGGGCCTGAAGCTTTCTTT
TRBV30,.,many,TRBJ2-5,CAWSALETQYF,TGTGCCTGGAGTGCCTTAGAGACCCAGTACTTC
TRBV12-3/TRBV12-4,TRBD1,many,TRBJ1-1,CASTNAGTVSEAFF,TGTGCCAGCACCAATGCCGGGACAGTGAGTGAAGCTTTCTTT
TRBV9,.,once,TRBJ1-1,CASSVVGGLGTEAFF,TGTGCCAGCAGCGTAGTGGGGGGACTAGGCACTGAAGCTTTCTTT
TRBV6-1,.,many,TRBJ2-7,CASSRTGPFSYEQYF,TGTGCCAGCAGTCGCACCGGGCCATTCTCCTACGAGCAGTACTTC
TRBV19,.,few,TRBJ2-3,CASSIGGRTDTQYF,TGTGCCAGTAGTATCGGCGGGCGCACAGATACGCAGTATTTT
TRBV10-3,.,few,TRBJ2-2,CAISEPRSGNTGELFF,TGTGCCATCAGTGAGCCTAGAAGCGGGAACACCGGGGAGCTGTTTTTT
TRBV19,TRBD1,few,TRBJ2-5,CASQGEQETQYF,TGTGCCAGCCAGGGGGAGCAGGAGACCCAGTACTTC
TRBV18,TRBD1,many,TRBJ1-1,CASSPGTGEAEAFF,TGTGCCAGCTCACCTGGGACAGGAGAAGCTGAAGCTTTCTTT
TRBV7-8,.,many,TRBJ1-4,CASAGKGLNEKLFF,TGTGCCAGCGCGGGGAAGGGGCTAAATGAAAAACTGTTTTTT
TRBV7-2,TRBD2,many,TRBJ2-1,CASQAGFDEQFF,TGTGCCAGCCAAGCGGGATTCGATGAGCAGTTCTTC
TRBV4-1,.,many,TRBJ1-1,CASSQDVKAFF,TGCGCCAGCAGCCAAGACGTAAAAGCTTTCTTT
TRBV5-6,.,.,TRBJ1-4,CASSLMLSALQEKLFF,TGTGCCAGCAGCTTGATGTTGTCCGCCCTGCAGGAAAAACTGTTTTTT
TRBV3-1,TRBD2,.,TRBJ2-5,CASSQDQTSGRGSQYF,TGTGCCAGCAGCCAAGATCAGACTAGCGGGAGAGGTTCCCAGTACTTC
TRBV9,.,many,TRBJ1-1,CASSVGGGEAFF,TGTGCCAGCAGCGTCGGGGGCGGAGAAGCTTTCTTT
TRBV5-1,.,many,TRBJ2-2,CASSSSNTGELFF,TGCGCCAGCAGCTCATCGAACACCGGGGAGCTGTTTTTT
TRBV5-1,.,many,TRBJ2-2,CASFQDPNTGELFF,TGCGCCAGCTTCCAGGACCCGAACACCGGGGAGCTGTTTTTT
TRBV6-1,.,few,TRBJ1-1,CASSDRPPKRQSSNTEAFF,TGTGCCAGCAGTGATAGGCCCCCGAAAAGACAGAGTTCGAACACTGAAGCTTTCTTT
TRBV10-1,TRBD2,few,TRBJ2-3,CASSKGLVSTDTQYF,TGCGCCAGCAGTAAAGGACTAGTTAGCACAGATACGCAGTATTTT
TRBV5-4,TRBD2,many,TRBJ2-7,CASSLPGLAGVQEQYF,TGTGCCAGCAGCTTACCGGGACTAGCGGGAGTTCAGGAGCAGTACTTC
TRBV7-2,.,few,TRBJ1-2,CASSPSMPYGYTF,TGTGCCAGCAGCCCTTCCATGCCTTATGGCTACACCTTC
TRBV10-3,.,many,TRBJ2-1,CAISESIGTPRTEQFF,TGTGCCATCAGTGAGTCGATTGGGACTCCAAGGACTGAGCAGTTCTTC
TRBV20-1,TRBD2,few,TRBJ2-2,CSARGLAGVWGGELFF,TGCAGTGCTAGGGGGCTAGCGGGAGTTTGGGGCGGGGAGCTGTTTTTT
TRBV20-1,.,.,TRBJ1-4,CSAGGPGLGEKLFF,TGCAGTGCTGGGGGCCCAGGGCTTGGTGAAAAACTGTTTTTT
TRBV20-1,TRBD1,many,TRBJ1-2,CSGDREGYGYTF,TGCAGTGGGGACAGGGAGGGCTATGGCTACACCTTC
TRBV12-3/TRBV12-4,.,.,TRBJ2-7,CASSRIGLGGYEQYF,TGTGCCAGCAGCCGAATTGGACTGGGAGGCTACGAGCAGTACTTC
TRBV6-6,.,few,TRBJ2-3,CASSHTTTDTQYF,TGTGCCAGCAGTCATACCACCACAGATACGCAGTATTTT
TRBV19,TRBD2,many,TRBJ2-1,CASMTSGRNEQFF,TGTGCCAGTATGACCAGCGGGAGAAATGAGCAGTTCTTC
TRBV10-3,TRBD2,many,TRBJ2-1,CAISRRGGPYNEQFF,TGTGCCATCTCACGACGGGGGGGCCCCTACAATGAGCAGTTCTTC
TRBV29-1,.,few,TRBJ1-2,CSVVGQVGPEGYTF,TGCAGCGTTGTTGGTCAGGTGGGCCCCGAGGGCTACACCTTC
TRBV5-1,TRBD1,many,TRBJ2-7,CASSLEPGQGVAYEQYF,TGCGCCAGCAGCTTGGAACCGGGACAGGGGGTTGCCTACGAGCAGTACTTC
TRBV28,.,many,TRBJ1-1,CASSFAGRQNTEAFF,TGTGCCAGCAGTTTTGCAGGTCGACAGAACACTGAAGCTTTCTTT
TRBV10-1,TRBD2,many,TRBJ2-7,CASSESTASGYEQYF,TGCGCCAGCAGTGAGTCGACGGCTAGCGGGTACGAGCAGTACTTC
TRBV15,.,.,TRBJ2-1,CATSGLNNEQFF,TGTGCCACCAGCGGACTCAACAATGAGCAGTTCTTC
TRBV5-1,TRBD1,few,TRBJ2-7,CASRSGTGVEQYF,TGCGCCAGCAGGTCCGGGACAGGGGTCGAGCAGTACTTC
TRBV28,TRBD1,few,TRBJ2-1,CASSLLRQGRHEQFF,TGTGCCAGCAGTTTACTCCGACAGGGAAGGCATGAGCAGTTCTTC
TRBV28,TRBD2,.,TRBJ2-1,CASHSGTSGTYNEQFF,TGTGCCAGCCATTCCGGGACTAGCGGGACCTACAATGAGCAGTTCTTC
TRBV6-1,TRBD2,few,TRBJ2-7,CASSQGLAESSYEQYF,TGTGCCAGCAGTCAGGGACTAGCGGAGAGCTCCTACGAGCAGTACTTC
TRBV5-1,TRBD1,many,TRBJ1-4,CASSLVTGVEKLFF,TGCGCCAGCAGCTTGGTGACAGGGGTTGAAAAACTGTTTTTT